The 20 T cell receptor beta chains below all came from one sample that was sequenced in a study of blood T cell repertoires in COVID-19. Sequenced by immunoSEQ multiplex PCR; TCRdb stores in-frame clones only, minus some. The sample holds roughly 300,000 clones; approximately 90% are singletons and the top ten take about 2.3%. The specimen was PBMCs or T cells enriched from blood (not recorded which). Every receptor here comes from a woman between 35 and 50 years old with acute COVID-19.

CDR3 DNA sequence: TGCGCCAGCAGCTTGGTAGGGAACACCGGGGAGCTGTTTTTT. As protein: CASSLVGNTGELFF. This chain connects TRBV5-1 to TRBJ1-3; D is undetermined. The J call may not be correct, given that the DNA end is closer to TRBJ2-2. The germline V gene encodes CDR1 SGHRS and CDR2 YFSETQ. The CDR3 runs 14 residues.

This sequence joins TRBV10-2 and TRBJ1-2, with D uncertain. Germline values: CDR1 WSHSY, CDR2 SAAADI. The germline V and J ends were trimmed by 2 bases and 3 bases, with 7 bases remaining between them. The CDR3 covers 13 residues. The CDR3 protein is CASSELGYYGYTF. CDR3 coding DNA: TGCGCCAGCAGTGAGCTAGGCTACTATGGCTACACCTTC.

This clone appeared a few times. The chain uses TRBV5-1 and TRBJ2-1; 9 bases line up with TRBD2. The germline gives CDR1 SGHRS, CDR2 YFSETQ. CDR3 length: 15 residues. Trimming removed 1 base from V and 8 bases from J; junction bases left unmatched: 7. In DNA form, the CDR3 reads TGCGCCAGCAGCTTGCCTAGCGGGATAGGCGATGAGCAGTTCTTC. Translated, it gives CASSLPSGIGDEQFF.

The chain combines TRBV15 with TRBJ2-1; D may be TRBD1 (5 bases). There are 14 residues in the CDR3. V was clipped by 0 bases and J by 13 bases, with 16 bases between them. Looked up from germline, CDR1 is LNHNV and CDR2 is YYDKDF (reference sequence). The CDR3 loop is CATSRDKGLSSQFF. The CDR3 DNA is TGTGCCACCAGCAGAGATAAGGGGCTTTCCTCACAGTTCTTC.

The chain carries TRBV21-1 and TRBJ2-2; the table's D gene call, TRBD1, was not cross checked with the DNA. TRBV21-1 is recorded as a pseudogene. There are 16 residues in the CDR3. CDR3 loop: CASSNGQDKHTGELFF. The CDR3 DNA reads TGTGCCAGCAGCAACGGACAGGATAAACACACCGGGGAGCTGTTTTTT.

This clone was seen once. The chain combines TRBV24-1 with TRBJ1-2, with TRBD1 matching 8 bases. V trimming: 7 bases; J trimming: 7 bases; junction bases outside the gene matches: 10. Looked up from germline, CDR1 is KGHDR and CDR2 is SFDVKD. The CDR3 length is 14 residues. The CDR3 sequence: CATSPQGTGGGYTF. CDR3 sequence (DNA): TGTGCCACCAGCCCCCAAGGGACAGGAGGTGGCTACACCTTC.

V is TRBV3-1 (or the pseudogene TRBV3-2) and J is TRBJ1-5; the match to TRBD1 covers 8 bases. The J segment lost 3 bases and the V segment lost 4 bases, leaving 11 bases of the junction unmatched. CDR3 length equals 17 residues. Germline CDR1 reads LGHDT; CDR2 reads YNNKEL (reference sequence). The CDR3 is CASSPQDRVIINQPQHF. CDR3 nucleotide sequence: TGTGCCAGCAGCCCTCAGGACAGGGTAATTATCAATCAGCCCCAGCATTTT.

This CDR3 is CASSLEGGTQYF. For the CDR3, the DNA is TGCGCCAGCAGCTTGGAAGGGGGTACGCAGTATTTT. The chain joins TRBV5-1 to TRBJ2-3; possibly TRBD1 for D (6 bases). CDR1 SGHRS and CDR2 YFSETQ come from the germline V gene. Trimming removed 0 bases from V and 8 bases from J, with 7 bases in between. The CDR3 extends over 12 amino acids. Using reference TRBV5-1 and TRBJ2-3 for the parts outside the CDR3, the full variable domain is KAGVTQTPRYLIKTRGQQVTLSCSPISGHRSVSWYQQTPGQGLQFLFEYFSETQRNKGNFPGRFSGRQFSNSRSEMNVSTLELGDSALYLCASSLEGGTQYFGPGTRLTVL.

V usage is TRBV27 and J usage is TRBJ2-3, with 10 bases that match TRBD2. The V gene's germline CDR1 is MNHEY and CDR2 SMNVEV (reference sequence). CDR3 length: 15 amino acids. J gave up 6 bases and V 2 bases, and 5 bases lay outside the gene matches. In DNA form, the CDR3 reads TGTGCCAGCAGTTTAGGACTAGCGGCTCGGGATACGCAGTATTTT. Encoded protein: CASSLGLAARDTQYF.

The chain carries TRBV30 and TRBJ2-3, with D possibly being TRBD2 (6 bases). This CDR3 spans 11 amino acids. CDR1 and CDR2 from the germline V gene are GTSNPN and SVGIG (reference sequence). V lost 1 base, J lost 7 bases, and 6 bases lay in between. The CDR3 region has the DNA TGTGCCTGGAGTGGGGACTATACGCAGTATTTT. The encoded protein is CAWSGDYTQYF.

This clone was detected only once. The chain uses TRBV7-2 and TRBJ2-1; D gene unclear. CDR1 and CDR2 (germline): SGHTA, FQGNSA. The CDR3 consists of 14 residues. Trimming cost V 4 bases and J 0 bases, with 7 bases left between them. This CDR3 reads CASSSLSSYNEQFF. CDR3 bases: TGTGCCAGCAGCTCATTGAGCTCCTACAATGAGCAGTTCTTC.

The chain carries TRBV24-1 and TRBJ1-2, with 8 bases aligning to TRBD1. Germline V gene data show CDR1 as KGHDR and CDR2 as SFDVKD. The CDR3 covers 15 residues. V was clipped by 3 bases and J by 3 bases; unmatched bases: 5. This CDR3 is CATSDPGGRDYGYTF. The CDR3 DNA reads as TGTGCCACCAGTGATCCAGGGGGCCGGGACTATGGCTACACCTTC.

The V call is TRBV28, the J call TRBJ2-1, with D tentatively TRBD2 (5 bases). The CDR3 length is 14 residues. Germline CDR1 and CDR2: MDHEN and SYDVKM. The germline V and J ends were trimmed by 9 bases and 1 base, with 13 bases remaining between them. The CDR3 DNA follows: TGTGCCAGTATACCGGCGGGTTCCTACAATGAGCAGTTCTTC. It encodes CASIPAGSYNEQFF.

The CDR3 is CASNPGRGDEQFF. The CDR3 DNA sequence: TGCGCCAGCAACCCGGGGAGGGGCGATGAGCAGTTCTTC. The chain recombines TRBV5-1 with TRBJ2-1; 7 bases fit TRBD2. This CDR3 region has 13 residues. With 6 bases clipped from V and 8 bases from J, the junction kept 8 bases outside the gene matches. Germline assignment: CDR1 SGHRS and CDR2 YFSETQ. Variable domain in full (rest from reference TRBV5-1 and TRBJ2-1): KAGVTQTPRYLIKTRGQQVTLSCSPISGHRSVSWYQQTPGQGLQFLFEYFSETQRNKGNFPGRFSGRQFSNSRSEMNVSTLELGDSALYLCASNPGRGDEQFFGPGTRLTVL.

CDR3 in amino acids: CASSPTGDNQPQHF. CDR3 sequence (DNA): TGTGCCAGCTCCCCGACAGGGGACAATCAGCCCCAGCATTTT. The V gene is TRBV18, the J gene TRBJ1-5; TRBD1 aligns across 8 bases. The germline gives CDR1 KGHSH, CDR2 LQKENI. V was pared by 6 bases and J by 3 bases, with 4 bases of the junction left unmatched. CDR3 length: 14 residues.

This clone is a singleton in its sample. The V gene is TRBV5-6, the J gene TRBJ1-2; TRBD1 aligns across 8 bases. V trimming: 4 bases; J trimming: 8 bases; junction bases outside the gene matches: 13. This CDR3 is 15 amino acids long. Germline CDR1 is SGHDT and CDR2 is YYEEEE. CDR3 amino acids: CASSRGTGRSEGYTF. The CDR3 DNA is TGTGCCAGCAGCCGCGGGACAGGAAGGTCGGAAGGCTACACCTTC.

V and J are TRBV5-5 and TRBJ1-5; TRBD1 aligns across 10 bases. V lost 7 bases and J lost 11; bases outside the gene matches: 15. Germline V CDR1 and CDR2: SGHKS, YYEKEE (reference sequence). The CDR3 is 15 amino acids. CDR3: CASGPGTGVGLAQHF. The CDR3 nucleotides read TGTGCCAGCGGACCCGGGACAGGGGTGGGTCTGGCCCAGCATTTT.

This chain uses TRBV28 with TRBJ2-3; D perhaps matches TRBD2 (6 bases). Germline loops: CDR1 MDHEN, CDR2 SYDVKM. There are 14 residues in the CDR3. V lost 7 bases and J lost 3, with 14 bases in between. The CDR3 nucleotides are TGTGCCAGCACCTCGGGGAGGAAGACAGATACGCAGTATTTT. This gives the protein CASTSGRKTDTQYF.

This rearrangement joins TRBV30 to TRBJ2-2; 8 nucleotides agree with TRBD1. Germline CDR1 and CDR2: GTSNPN and SVGIG (reference sequence). The CDR3 has 15 residues. J gave up 4 bases and V 4 bases, and 8 bases lay outside the gene matches. CDR3 region: CAWMRSGQVTGELFF. Written as DNA, the CDR3 is TGTGCCTGGATGCGGTCGGGACAGGTCACCGGGGAGCTGTTTTTT.

The chain carries TRBV9 and TRBJ1-2, with 12 bases aligning to TRBD1. The CDR3 consists of 14 residues. V shed 8 bases, J shed 2 bases, and the junction held 4 bases outside the gene matches. Germline V CDR1 and CDR2: SGDLS, YYNGEE. CDR3 sequence (DNA): TGTGCCAGTGGGACAGGGGGCTTAAACTATGGCTACACCTTC. Translating it yields CASGTGGLNYGYTF.